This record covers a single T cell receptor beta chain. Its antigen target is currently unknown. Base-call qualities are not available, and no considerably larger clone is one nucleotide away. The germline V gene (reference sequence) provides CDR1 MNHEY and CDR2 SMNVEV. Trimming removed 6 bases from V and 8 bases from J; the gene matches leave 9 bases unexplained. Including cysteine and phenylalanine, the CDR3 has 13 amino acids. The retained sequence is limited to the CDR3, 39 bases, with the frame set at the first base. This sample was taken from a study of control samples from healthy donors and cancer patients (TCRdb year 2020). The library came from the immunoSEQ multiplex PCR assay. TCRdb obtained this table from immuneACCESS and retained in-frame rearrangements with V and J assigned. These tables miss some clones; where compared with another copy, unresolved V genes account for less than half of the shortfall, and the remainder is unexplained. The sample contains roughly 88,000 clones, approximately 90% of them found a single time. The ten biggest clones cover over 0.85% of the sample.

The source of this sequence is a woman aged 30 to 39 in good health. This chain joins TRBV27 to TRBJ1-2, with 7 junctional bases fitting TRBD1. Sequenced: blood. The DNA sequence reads TGTGCCAGCAGCTCGACAGGGTTTCGCGGCTACACCTTC. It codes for CASSSTGFRGYTF.